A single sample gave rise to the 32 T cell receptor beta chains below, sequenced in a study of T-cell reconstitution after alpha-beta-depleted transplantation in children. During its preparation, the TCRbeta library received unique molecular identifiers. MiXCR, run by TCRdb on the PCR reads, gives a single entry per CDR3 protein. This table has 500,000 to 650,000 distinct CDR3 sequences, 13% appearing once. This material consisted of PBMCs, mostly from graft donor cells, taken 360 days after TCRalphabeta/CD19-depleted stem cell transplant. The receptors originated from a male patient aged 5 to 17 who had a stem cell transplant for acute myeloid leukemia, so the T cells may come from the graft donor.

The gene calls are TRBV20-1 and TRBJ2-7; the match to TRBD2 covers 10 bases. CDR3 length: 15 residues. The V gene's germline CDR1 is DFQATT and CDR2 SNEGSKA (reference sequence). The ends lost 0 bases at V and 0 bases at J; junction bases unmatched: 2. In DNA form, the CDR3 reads TGCAGTGCTAGAGATCCTAGCGGGAGCTCCTACGAGCAGTACTTC. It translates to CSARDPSGSSYEQYF.

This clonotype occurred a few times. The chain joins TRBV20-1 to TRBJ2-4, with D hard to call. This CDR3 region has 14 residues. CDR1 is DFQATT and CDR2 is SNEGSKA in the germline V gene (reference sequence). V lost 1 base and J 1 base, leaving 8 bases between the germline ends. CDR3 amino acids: CSARGYTAKNIQYF. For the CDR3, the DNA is TGCAGTGCTAGAGGCTACACCGCCAAAAACATTCAGTACTTC.

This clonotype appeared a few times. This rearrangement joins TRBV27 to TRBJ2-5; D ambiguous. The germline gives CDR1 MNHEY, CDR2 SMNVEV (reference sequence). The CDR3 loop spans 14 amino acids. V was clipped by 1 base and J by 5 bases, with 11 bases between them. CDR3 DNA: TGTGCCAGCAGTTTATTCCCCTCTGGGGAGACCCAGTACTTC. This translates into CASSLFPSGETQYF.

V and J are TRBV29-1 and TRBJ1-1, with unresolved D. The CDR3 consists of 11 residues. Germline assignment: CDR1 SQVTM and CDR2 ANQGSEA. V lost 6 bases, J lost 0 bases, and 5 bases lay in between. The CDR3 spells CSVGLNTEAFF. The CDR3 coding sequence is TGCAGCGTGGGTCTGAACACTGAAGCTTTCTTT.

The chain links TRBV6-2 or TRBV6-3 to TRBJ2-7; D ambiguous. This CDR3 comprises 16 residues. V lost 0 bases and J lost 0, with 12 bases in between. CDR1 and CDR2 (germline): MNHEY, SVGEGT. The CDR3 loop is CASSYSIGRSSYEQYF. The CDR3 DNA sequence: TGTGCCAGCAGTTACTCGATCGGGCGGAGCTCCTACGAGCAGTACTTC.

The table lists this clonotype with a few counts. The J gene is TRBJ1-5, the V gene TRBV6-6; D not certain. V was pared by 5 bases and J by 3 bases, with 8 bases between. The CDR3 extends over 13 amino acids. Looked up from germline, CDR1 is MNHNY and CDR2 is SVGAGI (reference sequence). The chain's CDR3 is CASSPNNNQPQHF. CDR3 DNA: TGTGCCAGCAGTCCTAACAACAATCAGCCCCAGCATTTT.

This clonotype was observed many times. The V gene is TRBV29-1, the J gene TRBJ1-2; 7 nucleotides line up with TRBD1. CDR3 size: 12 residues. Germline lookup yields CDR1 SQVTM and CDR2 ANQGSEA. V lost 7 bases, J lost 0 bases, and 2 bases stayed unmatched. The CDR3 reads CSGTGPNYGYTF. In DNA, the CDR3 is TGCAGCGGGACAGGCCCTAACTATGGCTACACCTTC.

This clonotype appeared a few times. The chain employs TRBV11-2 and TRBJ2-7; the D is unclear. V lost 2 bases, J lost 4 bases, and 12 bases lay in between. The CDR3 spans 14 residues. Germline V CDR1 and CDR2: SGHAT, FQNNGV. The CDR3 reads CASSLLAYPYEQYF. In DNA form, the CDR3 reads TGTGCCAGCAGCTTATTAGCTTATCCGTACGAGCAGTACTTC.

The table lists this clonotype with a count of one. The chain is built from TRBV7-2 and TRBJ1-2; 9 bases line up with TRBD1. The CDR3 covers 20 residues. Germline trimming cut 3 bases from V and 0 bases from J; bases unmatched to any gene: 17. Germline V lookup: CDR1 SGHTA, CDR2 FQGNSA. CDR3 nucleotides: TGTGCCAGCAGCTTCAAAGGGCCCGGGACAGGGACATCTACTAACTATGGCTACACCTTC. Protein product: CASSFKGPGTGTSTNYGYTF.

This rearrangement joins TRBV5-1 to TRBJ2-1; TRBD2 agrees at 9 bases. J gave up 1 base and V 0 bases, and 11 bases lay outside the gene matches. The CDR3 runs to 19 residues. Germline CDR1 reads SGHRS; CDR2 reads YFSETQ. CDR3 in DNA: TGCGCCAGCAGCTTGGGACCGGGACTAGCAGTAGTATCCTACAATGAGCAGTTCTTC. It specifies CASSLGPGLAVVSYNEQFF.

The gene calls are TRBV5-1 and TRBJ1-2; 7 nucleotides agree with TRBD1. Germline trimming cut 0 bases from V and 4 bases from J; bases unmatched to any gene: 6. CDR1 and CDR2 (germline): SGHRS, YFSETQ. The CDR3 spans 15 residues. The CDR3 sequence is CASSLVSGQSYGYTF. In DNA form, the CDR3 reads TGCGCCAGCAGCTTGGTCTCGGGACAGAGCTATGGCTACACCTTC. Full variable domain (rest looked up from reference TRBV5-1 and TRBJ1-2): KAGVTQTPRYLIKTRGQQVTLSCSPISGHRSVSWYQQTPGQGLQFLFEYFSETQRNKGNFPGRFSGRQFSNSRSEMNVSTLELGDSALYLCASSLVSGQSYGYTFGSGTRLTVV.

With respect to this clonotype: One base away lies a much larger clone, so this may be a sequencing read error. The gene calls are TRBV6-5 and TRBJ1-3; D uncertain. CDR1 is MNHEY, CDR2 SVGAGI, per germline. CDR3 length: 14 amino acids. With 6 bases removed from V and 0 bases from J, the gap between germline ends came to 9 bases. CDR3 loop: CASSTGSSGNTIYF. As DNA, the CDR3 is TGTGCCAGCAGCACGGGGAGCTCTGGAAACACCATATATTTT.

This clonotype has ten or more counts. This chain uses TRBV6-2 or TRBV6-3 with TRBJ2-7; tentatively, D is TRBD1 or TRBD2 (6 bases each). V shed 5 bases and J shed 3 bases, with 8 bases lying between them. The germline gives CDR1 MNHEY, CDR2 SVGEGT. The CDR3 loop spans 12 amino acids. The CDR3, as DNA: TGTGCCAGCAGTGCGGGACACTACGAGCAGTACTTC. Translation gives CASSAGHYEQYF.

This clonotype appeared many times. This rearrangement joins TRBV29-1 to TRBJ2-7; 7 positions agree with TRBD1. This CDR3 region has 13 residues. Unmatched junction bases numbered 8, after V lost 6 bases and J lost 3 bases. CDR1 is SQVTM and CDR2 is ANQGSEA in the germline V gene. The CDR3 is CSVTGTAHYEQYF. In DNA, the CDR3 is TGCAGCGTAACCGGGACAGCCCACTACGAGCAGTACTTC.

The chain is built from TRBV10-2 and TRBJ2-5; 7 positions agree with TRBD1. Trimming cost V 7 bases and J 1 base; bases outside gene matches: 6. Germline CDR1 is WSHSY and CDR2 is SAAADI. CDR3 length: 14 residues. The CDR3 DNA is TGCGCCAGCATCAGGACAGGTTTCCAAGAGACCCAGTACTTC. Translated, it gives CASIRTGFQETQYF.

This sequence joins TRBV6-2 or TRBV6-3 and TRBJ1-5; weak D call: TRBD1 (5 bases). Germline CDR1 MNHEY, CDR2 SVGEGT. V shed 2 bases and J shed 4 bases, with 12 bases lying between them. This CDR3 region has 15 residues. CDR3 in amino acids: CASSYGRAANQPQHF. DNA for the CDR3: TGTGCCAGCAGTTACGGCAGGGCGGCTAATCAGCCCCAGCATTTT.

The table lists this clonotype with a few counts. The CDR3 DNA is TGTGCCAGCAGTTACGGGGTCCTGGGGACTAATGAAAAACTGTTTTTT. This codes for CASSYGVLGTNEKLFF. The V and J genes are TRBV6-5 and TRBJ1-4; D unclear. V lost 2 bases, J lost 2 bases, and 12 bases lay in between. The CDR3 has 16 amino acids. From germline, CDR1 is MNHEY and CDR2 SVGAGI.

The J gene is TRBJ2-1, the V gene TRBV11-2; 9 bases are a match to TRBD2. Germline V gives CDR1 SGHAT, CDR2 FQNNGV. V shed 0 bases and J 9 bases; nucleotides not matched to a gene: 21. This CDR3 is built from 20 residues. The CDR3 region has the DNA TGTGCCAGCAGCTTAGACCTTATAGTAACTAGCGGGCCCACAGGGGTTGAGCAGTTCTTC. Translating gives CASSLDLIVTSGPTGVEQFF.

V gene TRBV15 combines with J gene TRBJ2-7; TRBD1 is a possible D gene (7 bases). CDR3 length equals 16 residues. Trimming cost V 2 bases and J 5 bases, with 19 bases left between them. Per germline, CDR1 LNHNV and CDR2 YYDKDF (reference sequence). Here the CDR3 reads CATSRLYRGLDNEQYF. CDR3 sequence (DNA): TGTGCCACCAGCAGATTGTACAGGGGACTCGACAACGAGCAGTACTTC. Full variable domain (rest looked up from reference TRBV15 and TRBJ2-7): DAMVIQNPRYQVTQFGKPVTLSCSQTLNHNVMYWYQQKSSQAPKLLFHYYDKDFNNEADTPDNFQSRRPNTSFCFLDIRSPGLGDTAMYLCATSRLYRGLDNEQYFGPGTRLTVT.

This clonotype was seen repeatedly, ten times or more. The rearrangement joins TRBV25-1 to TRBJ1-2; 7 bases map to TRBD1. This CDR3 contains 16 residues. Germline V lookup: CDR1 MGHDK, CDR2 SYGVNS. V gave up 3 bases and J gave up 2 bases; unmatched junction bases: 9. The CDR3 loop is CASSEAAGGVNYGYTF. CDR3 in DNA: TGTGCCAGCAGTGAGGCGGCAGGGGGTGTCAACTATGGCTACACCTTC.

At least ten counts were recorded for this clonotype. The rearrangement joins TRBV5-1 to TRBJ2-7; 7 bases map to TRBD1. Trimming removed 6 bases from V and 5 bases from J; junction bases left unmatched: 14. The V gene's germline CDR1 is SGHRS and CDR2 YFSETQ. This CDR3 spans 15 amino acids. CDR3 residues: CASNWVQTGNHEQYF. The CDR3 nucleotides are TGCGCCAGCAACTGGGTCCAGACAGGGAATCACGAGCAGTACTTC.

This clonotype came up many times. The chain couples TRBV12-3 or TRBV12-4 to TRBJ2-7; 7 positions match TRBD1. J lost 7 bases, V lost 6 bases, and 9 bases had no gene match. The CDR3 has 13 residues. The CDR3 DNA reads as TGTGCCAGCAGGACGGACAGGATAGGAGAGCAGTACTTC. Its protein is CASRTDRIGEQYF.

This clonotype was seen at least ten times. In DNA form, the CDR3 reads TGTGCCATCAGTGACCCCGGGACAGGCCTTCACGAGCAGTACTTC. This codes for CAISDPGTGLHEQYF. The chain joins TRBV10-3 to TRBJ2-7; 8 positions agree with TRBD1. J was trimmed by 5 bases and V by 3 bases; bases with no gene match: 9. This CDR3 is 15 amino acids long. Germline lookup yields CDR1 ENHRY and CDR2 SYGVKD.

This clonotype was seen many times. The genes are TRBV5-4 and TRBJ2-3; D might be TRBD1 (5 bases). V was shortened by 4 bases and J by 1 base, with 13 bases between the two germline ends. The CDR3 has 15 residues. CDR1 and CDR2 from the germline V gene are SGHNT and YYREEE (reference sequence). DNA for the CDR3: TGTGCCAGCAGCCCGGTGATAGGGGGCACAGATACGCAGTATTTT. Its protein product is CASSPVIGGTDTQYF.

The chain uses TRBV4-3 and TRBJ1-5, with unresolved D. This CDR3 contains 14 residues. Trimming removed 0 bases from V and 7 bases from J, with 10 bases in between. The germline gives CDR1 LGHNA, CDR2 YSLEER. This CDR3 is CASSQELGIQPQHF. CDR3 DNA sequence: TGCGCCAGCAGCCAAGAACTAGGGATCCAGCCCCAGCATTTT.

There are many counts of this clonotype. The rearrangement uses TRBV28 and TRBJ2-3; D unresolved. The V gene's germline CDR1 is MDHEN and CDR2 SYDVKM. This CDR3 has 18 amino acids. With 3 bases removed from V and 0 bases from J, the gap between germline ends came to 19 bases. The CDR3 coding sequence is TGTGCCAGCAGTTTGTTGGTACCTCGGGCGGATAGCACAGATACGCAGTATTTT. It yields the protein CASSLLVPRADSTDTQYF.

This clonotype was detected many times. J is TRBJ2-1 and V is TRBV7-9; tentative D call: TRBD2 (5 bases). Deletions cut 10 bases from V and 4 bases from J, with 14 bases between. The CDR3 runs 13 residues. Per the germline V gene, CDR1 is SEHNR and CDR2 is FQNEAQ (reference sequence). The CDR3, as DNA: TGTGCCACCGGGATGGAATTGTACAATGAGCAGTTCTTC. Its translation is CATGMELYNEQFF. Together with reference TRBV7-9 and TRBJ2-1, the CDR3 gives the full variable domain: DTGVSQNPRHKITKRGQNVTFRCDPISEHNRLYWYRQTLGQGPEFLTYFQNEAQLEKSRLLSDRFSAERPKGSFSTLEIQRTEQGDSAMYLCATGMELYNEQFFGPGTRLTVL.

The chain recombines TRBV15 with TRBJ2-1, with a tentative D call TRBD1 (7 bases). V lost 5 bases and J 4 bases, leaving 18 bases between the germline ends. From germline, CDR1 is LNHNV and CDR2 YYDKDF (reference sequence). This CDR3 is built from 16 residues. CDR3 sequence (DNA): TGTGCCACCAGCTCTCGGAGGGGACAGTTGTACAATGAGCAGTTCTTC. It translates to CATSSRRGQLYNEQFF.

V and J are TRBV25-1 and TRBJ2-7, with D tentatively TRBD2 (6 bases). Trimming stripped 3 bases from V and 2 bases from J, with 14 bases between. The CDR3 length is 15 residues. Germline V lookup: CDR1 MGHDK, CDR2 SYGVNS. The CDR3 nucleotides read TGTGCCAGCAGTGATCGGCGGGAATTACCCTACGAGCAGTACTTC. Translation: CASSDRRELPYEQYF.

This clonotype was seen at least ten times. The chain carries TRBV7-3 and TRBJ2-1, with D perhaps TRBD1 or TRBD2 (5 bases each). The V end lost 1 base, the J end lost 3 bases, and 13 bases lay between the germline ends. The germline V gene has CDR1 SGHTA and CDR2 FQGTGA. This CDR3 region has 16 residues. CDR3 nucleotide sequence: TGTGCCAGCAGCTTAAATACCGGGGCACTCTACAATGAGCAGTTCTTC. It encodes CASSLNTGALYNEQFF.

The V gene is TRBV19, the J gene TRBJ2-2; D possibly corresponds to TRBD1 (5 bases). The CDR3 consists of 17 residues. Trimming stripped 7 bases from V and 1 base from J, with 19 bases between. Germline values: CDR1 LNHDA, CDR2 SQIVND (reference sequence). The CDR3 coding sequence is TGTGCCAGTAACATAAGGCCTGTGGGGCGGAACACCGGGGAGCTGTTTTTT. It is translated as CASNIRPVGRNTGELFF.

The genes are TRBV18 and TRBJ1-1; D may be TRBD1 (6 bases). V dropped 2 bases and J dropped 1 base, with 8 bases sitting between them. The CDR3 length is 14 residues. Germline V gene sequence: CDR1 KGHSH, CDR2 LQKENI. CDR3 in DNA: TGTGCCAGCTCACCAGGCAGGGGGAACACTGAAGCTTTCTTT. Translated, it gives CASSPGRGNTEAFF.